A single sample is the source of the 22 T cell receptor beta chains below, sequenced in a study of cytomegalovirus exposure and HLA in healthy donors. The PCR was carried out with 60 Vbeta primers and 13 Jbeta primers. The repertoire was sequenced with immunoSEQ multiplex PCR; TCRdb's copy has only in-frame clones and lacks some. The table includes around 170,000 clones, about 80% detected once. Sequenced input: PBMCs. These receptors originate from a young man in good health and CMV-seronegative.

This chain links TRBV7-3 with TRBJ2-5; tentative D call: TRBD2 (5 bases). The CDR3 is 15 residues long. CDR1 is SGHTA and CDR2 is FQGTGA in the germline V gene. Trimming took off 5 bases at V and 4 bases at J, with 17 bases between the two ends. CDR3 in DNA: TGTGCCAGCAGCAACCGCGGGCGAATGGGAGAGACCCAGTACTTC. It is translated as CASSNRGRMGETQYF.

CDR3 residues: CASGPGTSDSYEQYF. In nucleotides, the CDR3 is TGCGCCAGCGGGCCCGGGACTAGCGACTCCTACGAGCAGTACTTC. This rearrangement joins TRBV5-1 to TRBJ2-7; 10 bases agree with TRBD2. The CDR3 spans 15 residues. J lost 0 bases, V lost 7 bases, and 7 bases had no gene match. The germline CDR1 and CDR2 sequences are SGHRS and YFSETQ.

The V and J genes are TRBV4-3 and TRBJ2-7; possibly TRBD1 for D (5 bases). V was cut by 5 bases and J by 0 bases, with 8 bases left in between. The germline V gene encodes CDR1 LGHNA and CDR2 YSLEER. The CDR3 loop spans 13 amino acids. The chain's CDR3 is CASSSTDSYEQYF. The CDR3 nucleotides read TGCGCCAGCAGCTCGACAGACTCCTACGAGCAGTACTTC.

This clone was detected once. The chain combines TRBV4-1 with TRBJ1-1, with 8 nucleotides matching TRBD1. Trimming took 2 bases from V and 7 from J; bases not matched to a gene: 6. CDR3 size: 14 residues. Germline CDR1 MGHRA, CDR2 YSYEKL. CDR3 DNA: TGCGCCAGCAGCCAACCCGGACAGGGTCGTGAAGCTTTCTTT. Translation gives CASSQPGQGREAFF.

This sequence joins TRBV10-3 and TRBJ2-3, with TRBD2 identical over 8 bases. The germline gives CDR1 ENHRY, CDR2 SYGVKD. The junction had 6 bases not matched to a gene; V was cut back by 10 bases and J by 3 bases. This CDR3 comprises 13 residues. The CDR3 reads CATLADGTDTQYF. Written as DNA, the CDR3 is TGTGCCACACTAGCGGATGGGACAGATACGCAGTATTTT.

The rearrangement links TRBV11-2 to TRBJ1-1; the D gene is possibly TRBD1 (6 bases). Germline V gives CDR1 SGHAT, CDR2 FQNNGV. Trimming shortened V by 2 bases and J by 5 bases, and 18 bases separated the two germline ends. CDR3 length: 16 amino acids. The CDR3 bases are TGTGCCAGCAGCTTATTGGGGGCGGAGGTTTCGACTGAAGCTTTCTTT. Its translation: CASSLLGAEVSTEAFF.

The chain has TRBV7-9 and TRBJ2-5; a weak D match, TRBD1 (5 bases). The J call may be incorrect, as the DNA end agrees better with TRBJ2-7. In germline, CDR1 is SEHNR, CDR2 FQNEAQ (reference sequence). The CDR3 has 14 residues. This chain's CDR3 is CASSLDDRSYEQYF. In DNA form, the CDR3 reads TGTGCCAGCAGCTTAGATGACAGATCCTACGAGCAGTACTTC.

The chain employs TRBV18 and TRBJ2-1, with D uncertain. Trimming left V 0 bases short and J 9 bases short, with 6 bases between. In germline, CDR1 is KGHSH, CDR2 LQKENI. There are 12 residues in the CDR3. This CDR3 reads CASSPPIGEQFF. CDR3 sequence (DNA): TGTGCCAGCTCACCACCGATCGGTGAGCAGTTCTTC.

A word on this clone: Other DNA sequences in this specimen translate into the identical CDR3. The genes are TRBV6-1 and TRBJ2-7, with 11 bases lining up with TRBD2. CDR1 and CDR2 from the germline V gene are MNHNS and SASEGT. With 4 bases clipped from V and 2 bases from J, the junction kept 4 bases outside the gene matches. The CDR3 totals 15 residues. The CDR3 nucleotides are TGTGCCAGCAGTGCAGGACTAGCGGGCACCTACGAGCAGTACTTC. Translation gives CASSAGLAGTYEQYF.

This chain uses TRBV6-6 with TRBJ2-1; D gene unclear. Germline CDR1 reads MNHNY; CDR2 reads SVGAGI (reference sequence). This CDR3 region has 14 residues. V was trimmed by 2 bases and J by 6 bases, leaving 11 bases between them. CDR3 DNA sequence: TGTGCCAGCAGTTACCCCGAACAAACCAATGAGCAGTTCTTC. Amino acids: CASSYPEQTNEQFF.

The rearrangement links TRBV30 to TRBJ2-7, with D possibly being TRBD2 (6 bases). The CDR3 loop spans 15 amino acids. Trimming removed 5 bases from V and 2 bases from J, with 19 bases in between. Germline assignment: CDR1 GTSNPN and CDR2 SVGIG (reference sequence). CDR3 protein: CAWQTRKRAPYEQYF. The CDR3 DNA reads as TGTGCCTGGCAGACTCGGAAGCGGGCCCCCTACGAGCAGTACTTC. Full variable domain (remainder filled in from reference TRBV30 and TRBJ2-7): SQTIHQWPATLVQPVGSPLSLECTVEGTSNPNLYWYRQAAGRGLQLLFYSVGIGQISSEVPQNLSASRPQDRQFILSSKKLLLSDSGFYLCAWQTRKRAPYEQYFGPGTRLTVT.

The CDR3 DNA follows: TGTGCCAGCAGCCGCCTGGGGGGGACAGGGGTCACTGAAGCTTTCTTT. Amino acid sequence: CASSRLGGTGVTEAFF. The rearrangement uses TRBV7-2 and TRBJ1-1; 10 positions match TRBD1. This CDR3 region has 16 residues. The junction had 10 bases not matched to a gene; V was cut back by 5 bases and J by 4 bases. Germline V gives CDR1 SGHTA, CDR2 FQGNSA.

This clone was detected a few times. The rearrangement uses TRBV30 and TRBJ1-1; possible D gene TRBD1, 6 bases. Trimming took 5 bases from V and 0 from J, leaving 10 bases between them. Looked up from germline, CDR1 is GTSNPN and CDR2 is SVGIG (reference sequence). The CDR3 covers 13 residues. This CDR3 is CAWGTGMNTEAFF. The CDR3 nucleotides read TGTGCCTGGGGCACAGGGATGAACACTGAAGCTTTCTTT. Full variable domain (missing parts from reference TRBV30 and TRBJ1-1): SQTIHQWPATLVQPVGSPLSLECTVEGTSNPNLYWYRQAAGRGLQLLFYSVGIGQISSEVPQNLSASRPQDRQFILSSKKLLLSDSGFYLCAWGTGMNTEAFFGQGTRLTVV.

The J gene is TRBJ2-7, the V gene TRBV5-1; D unclear. Germline assignment: CDR1 SGHRS and CDR2 YFSETQ. CDR3 length: 15 amino acids. V shed 5 bases and J shed 3 bases, with 18 bases lying between them. Here the CDR3 reads CASRPSDKLGYEQYF. The DNA of the CDR3 is TGCGCCAGCAGACCCTCAGACAAATTAGGCTACGAGCAGTACTTC.

This chain's CDR3 is CASSFASDSYEQYF. CDR3 nucleotide sequence: TGTGCCAGCAGCTTTGCTAGCGACTCCTACGAGCAGTACTTC. This rearrangement joins TRBV7-2 to TRBJ2-7, with TRBD2 as a possible D gene (6 bases). This CDR3 spans 14 amino acids. With 3 bases removed from V and 0 bases from J, the gap between germline ends came to 9 bases. Germline V gene lookup returns CDR1 SGHTA and CDR2 FQGNSA. Full variable domain (outside the CDR3, taken from reference TRBV7-2 and TRBJ2-7): GAGVSQSPSNKVTEKGKDVELRCDPISGHTALYWYRQSLGQGLEFLIYFQGNSAPDKSGLPSDRFSAERTGGSVSTLTIQRTQQEDSAVYLCASSFASDSYEQYFGPGTRLTVT.

The chain links TRBV19 to TRBJ2-5; no definite D call. V dropped 5 bases and J dropped 1 base, with 8 bases sitting between them. Germline V gene sequence: CDR1 LNHDA, CDR2 SQIVND (reference sequence). This CDR3 is built from 13 residues. CDR3 nucleotide sequence: TGTGCCAGTAGTTCTTCGGTCCAAGAGACCCAGTACTTC. Encoded protein: CASSSSVQETQYF.

The gene calls are TRBV5-1 and TRBJ2-2; D might be TRBD1 (6 bases). Trimming took off 5 bases at V and 1 base at J, with 15 bases between the two ends. The CDR3 covers 16 residues. Germline V lookup: CDR1 SGHRS, CDR2 YFSETQ. Here the CDR3 reads CASRSQGIQNTGELFF. Written as DNA, the CDR3 is TGCGCCAGCAGAAGTCAGGGGATACAGAACACCGGGGAGCTGTTTTTT.

The chain uses TRBV10-3 and TRBJ1-1, with a tentative D call TRBD1 (6 bases). The germline CDR1 and CDR2 sequences are ENHRY and SYGVKD. This CDR3 is built from 12 residues. With 2 bases removed from V and 7 bases from J, the gap between germline ends came to 8 bases. The CDR3 loop reads CAISEGGGEAFF. The CDR3 DNA reads TGTGCCATCAGTGAGGGGGGCGGTGAAGCTTTCTTT.

CDR3 coding DNA: TGTGCCAGCAGCTTGGCCCTGCAGGCCGGTGGTCAAGAGACCCAGTACTTC. Encoded protein: CASSLALQAGGQETQYF. This chain connects TRBV5-6 to TRBJ2-5; D unresolved. CDR3 length: 17 amino acids. V was clipped by 0 bases and J by 2 bases, with 17 bases between them. Germline CDR1 is SGHDT and CDR2 is YYEEEE.

This clone was seen a handful of times. This rearrangement joins TRBV30 to TRBJ1-1; no firm D call. Germline V gene lookup returns CDR1 GTSNPN and CDR2 SVGIG (reference sequence). Trimming pared 4 bases from V and 1 base from J, leaving 7 bases between. The CDR3 is made up of 12 amino acids. The CDR3 reads CAWNTGNTEAFF. The DNA for the CDR3 is TGTGCCTGGAATACCGGGAACACTGAAGCTTTCTTT. The complete variable domain, with remaining parts taken from reference TRBV30 and TRBJ1-1, reads SQTIHQWPATLVQPVGSPLSLECTVEGTSNPNLYWYRQAAGRGLQLLFYSVGIGQISSEVPQNLSASRPQDRQFILSSKKLLLSDSGFYLCAWNTGNTEAFFGQGTRLTVV.

The chain has TRBV30 and TRBJ2-5, with D possibly matching TRBD2 (6 bases). The CDR3 consists of 13 residues. Germline V gene lookup returns CDR1 GTSNPN and CDR2 SVGIG (reference sequence). Trimming took 4 bases from V and 0 from J, leaving 9 bases between them. CDR3 nucleotide sequence: TGTGCCTGGAATAGGGACTACCAAGAGACCCAGTACTTC. Translated, it gives CAWNRDYQETQYF.

This CDR3 reads CAWSLQGREQYF. The CDR3 nucleotides are TGTGCCTGGAGCCTGCAGGGCCGCGAGCAGTACTTC. The genes are TRBV30 and TRBJ2-7; TRBD1 is a possible D gene (5 bases). Germline V lookup: CDR1 GTSNPN, CDR2 SVGIG (reference sequence). The CDR3 loop spans 12 amino acids. V lost 3 bases to trimming and J lost 6 bases, with 12 bases between them.